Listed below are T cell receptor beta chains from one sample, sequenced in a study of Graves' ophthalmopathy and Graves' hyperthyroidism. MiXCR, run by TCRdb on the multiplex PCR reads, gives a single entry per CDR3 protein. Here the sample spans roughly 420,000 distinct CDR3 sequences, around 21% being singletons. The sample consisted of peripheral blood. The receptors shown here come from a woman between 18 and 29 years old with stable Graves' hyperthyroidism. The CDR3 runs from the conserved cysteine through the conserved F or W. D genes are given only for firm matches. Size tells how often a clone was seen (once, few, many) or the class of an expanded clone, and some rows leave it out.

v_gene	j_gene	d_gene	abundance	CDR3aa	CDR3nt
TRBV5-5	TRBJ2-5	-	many	CASSLRGAGETQYF	TGTGCCAGCAGCCTCCGGGGGGCGGGGGAGACCCAGTACTTC
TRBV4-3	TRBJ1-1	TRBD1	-	CASSQKDRGLFEAFF	TGCGCCAGCAGCCAAAAGGACAGGGGGCTTTTTGAAGCTTTCTTT
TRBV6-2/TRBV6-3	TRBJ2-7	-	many	CASSRGEFYEQYF	TGTGCCAGCTCCCGGGGAGAGTTCTACGAGCAGTACTTC
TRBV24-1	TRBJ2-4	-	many	CATSEGLTLAKNIQYF	TGTGCCACCAGTGAGGGACTGACCCTAGCCAAAAACATTCAGTACTTC
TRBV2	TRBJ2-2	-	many	CASSEGPLNTGELFF	TGTGCCAGCAGTGAAGGTCCCCTTAACACCGGGGAGCTGTTTTTT
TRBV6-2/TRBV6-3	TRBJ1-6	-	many	CASRTHDNSPLHF	TGTGCCAGCAGGACGCATGATAATTCACCCCTCCACTTT
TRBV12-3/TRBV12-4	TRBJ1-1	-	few	CASSSQLVTEAFF	TGTGCCAGCAGTTCGCAGTTGGTTACTGAAGCTTTCTTT
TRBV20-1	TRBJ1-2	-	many	CSARAGHVFGYTF	TGCAGTGCTAGGGCGGGACATGTATTTGGCTACACCTTC
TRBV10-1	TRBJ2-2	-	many	CASSLGRFTGELFF	TGCGCCAGCAGTTTGGGTCGGTTCACCGGGGAGCTGTTTTTT
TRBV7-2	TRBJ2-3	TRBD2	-	CASNVAGSDTQYF	TGTGCCAGCAATGTAGCGGGCTCAGATACGCAGTATTTT
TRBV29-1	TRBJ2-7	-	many	CSVVTDSYEQYF	TGCAGCGTTGTAACGGATTCCTACGAGCAGTACTTC
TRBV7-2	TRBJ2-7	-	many	CASSLVRESEQYF	TGTGCCAGCAGCTTAGTACGGGAGTCCGAGCAGTACTTC
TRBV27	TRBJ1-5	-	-	CATSLDVSQPQHF	TGTGCCACCTCACTGGACGTGTCTCAGCCCCAGCATTTT
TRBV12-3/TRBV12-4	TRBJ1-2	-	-	CASSGHGYYGYTF	TGTGCCAGCAGTGGTCACGGATACTATGGCTACACCTTC
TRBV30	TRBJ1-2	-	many	CAWSVRTAEYGYTF	TGTGCCTGGAGTGTCCGGACAGCTGAATATGGCTACACCTTC
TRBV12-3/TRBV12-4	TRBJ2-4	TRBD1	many	CASSLGQGATKNIKYF	TGTGCCAGCAGTTTAGGACAGGGGGCGACCAAAAACATTAAGTACTTC
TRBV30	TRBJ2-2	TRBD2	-	CAWSDPGQGGLAGNTGELFF	TGTGCCTGGAGTGACCCGGGACAGGGCGGACTAGCGGGAAACACCGGGGAGCTGTTTTTT
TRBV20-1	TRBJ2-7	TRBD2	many	CSARAGTSGTEQYF	TGCAGTGCTAGAGCAGGGACTAGCGGTACCGAGCAGTACTTC
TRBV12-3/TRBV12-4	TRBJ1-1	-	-	CASIPRVTGNTEAFF	TGTGCCAGCATCCCCCGGGTAACCGGGAACACTGAAGCTTTCTTT
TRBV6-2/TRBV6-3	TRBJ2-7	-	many	CASSPLGRVLYEQYF	TGTGCCAGCAGTCCCCTCGGGCGAGTCCTTTACGAGCAGTACTTC
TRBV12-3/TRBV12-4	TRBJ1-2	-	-	CASSRTGGHDGYTF	TGTGCCAGCAGCCGAACCGGGGGGCATGATGGCTACACCTTC
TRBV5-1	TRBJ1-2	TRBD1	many	CASSLGTGKGYTF	TGCGCCAGCAGCCTAGGGACAGGGAAAGGCTACACCTTC
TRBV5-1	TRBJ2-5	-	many	CASAAGGGQETQYF	TGCGCCAGCGCCGCCGGGGGCGGACAAGAGACCCAGTACTTC
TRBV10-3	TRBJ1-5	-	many	CAISESGNSNQPQHF	TGTGCCATCAGTGAGTCAGGGAATAGCAATCAGCCCCAGCATTTT
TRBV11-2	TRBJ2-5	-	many	CASSPRLNSQETQYF	TGTGCCAGCAGCCCCCGGCTTAACTCCCAAGAGACCCAGTACTTC
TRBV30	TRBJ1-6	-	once	CAWSRDRPSSYNSPLHF	TGTGCCTGGAGCCGCGACAGGCCGAGCTCCTATAATTCACCCCTCCACTTT
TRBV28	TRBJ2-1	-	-	CASSFREREKFF	TGTGCCAGCAGTTTCCGGGAACGCGAGAAGTTCTTC
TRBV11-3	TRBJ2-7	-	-	CASSLAGGSSYEQYF	TGTGCCAGCAGCTTAGCGGGCGGAAGCTCCTACGAGCAGTACTTC
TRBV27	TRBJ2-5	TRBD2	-	CASSSGLAGGLETQYF	TGTGCCAGCAGTTCGGGACTAGCGGGGGGACTAGAGACCCAGTACTTC
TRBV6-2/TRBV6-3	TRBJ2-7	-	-	CASSQLRESEQYF	TGTGCCAGCAGTCAACTAAGGGAATCCGAGCAGTACTTC
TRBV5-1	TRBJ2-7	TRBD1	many	CASSFTGGGVHEQYF	TGCGCCAGCAGCTTCACAGGGGGCGGCGTCCACGAGCAGTACTTC
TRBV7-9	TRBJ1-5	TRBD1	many	CASSPKGAGQPQHF	TGTGCCAGCAGTCCTAAGGGGGCAGGTCAGCCCCAGCATTTT
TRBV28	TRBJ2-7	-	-	CASKTGRVNEQYF	TGTGCCAGCAAGACAGGGAGGGTGAACGAGCAGTACTTC